Following are 26 T cell receptor beta chains from one sample sequenced in a study of blood T cells in healthy people across ages. Primers used in a second PCR of about 6 to 11 cycles were a sample-barcoded 5' primer and a J-beta primer mix. TCRdb passed the 5' RACE reads through MiXCR, listing each CDR3 protein once. The sample has some 1.5 million distinct CDR3 sequences, approximately 30% seen once. Sequenced material: blood. Receptor source: a woman in her 30s in good health.

The rearrangement joins TRBV7-2 to TRBJ2-5; D is possibly TRBD2 (5 bases). The V end was cut by 6 bases, the J end by 6 bases, with 11 bases between. Germline lookup yields CDR1 SGHTA and CDR2 FQGNSA. The CDR3 totals 12 residues. The chain's CDR3 is CASRSAGQTQYF. The DNA of the CDR3 is TGTGCCAGCAGGTCCGCGGGTCAGACCCAGTACTTC.

The sample holds many counts of this clonotype. The chain is built from TRBV6-2 or TRBV6-3 and TRBJ2-7; D possibly corresponds to TRBD1 (6 bases). V lost 5 bases and J 6 bases, leaving 17 bases between the germline ends. Germline values: CDR1 MNHEY, CDR2 SVGEGT. The CDR3 loop spans 14 amino acids. The CDR3 nucleotides read TGTGCCAGCAGTATGACAGGCGGCAGGGGCGAGCAGTACTTC. It translates to CASSMTGGRGEQYF.

Ten or more counts support this clonotype. V gene TRBV6-5 combines with J gene TRBJ2-7; unclear D gene. V lost 6 bases, J lost 7 bases, and 13 bases lay in between. The CDR3 is 12 residues long. CDR1 is MNHEY, CDR2 SVGAGI, per germline. This CDR3 reads CASRSFLGEQYF. CDR3 coding DNA: TGTGCCAGCAGATCCTTTCTCGGGGAGCAGTACTTC.

A few counts support this clonotype. CDR3 in amino acids: CASSLGGDRIYGYTF. CDR3 nucleotide sequence: TGTGCCAGCAGTTTGGGTGGGGATCGGATCTATGGCTACACCTTC. The chain uses TRBV27 and TRBJ1-2; no clear D gene. V was clipped by 3 bases and J by 4 bases, with 15 bases between them. Germline CDR1 MNHEY, CDR2 SMNVEV (reference sequence). This CDR3 spans 15 amino acids.

In its sample, this clonotype was seen a few times. The chain couples TRBV20-1 to TRBJ1-3; no clear D gene. V lost 0 bases and J 0 bases, leaving 9 bases between the germline ends. Germline loops: CDR1 DFQATT, CDR2 SNEGSKA (reference sequence). The CDR3 loop spans 15 amino acids. CDR3 in DNA: TGCAGTGCTAGAGATTTCAGGCTCTCTGGAAACACCATATATTTT. It codes for CSARDFRLSGNTIYF.

This clonotype has at least ten counts. The V and J genes are TRBV20-1 and TRBJ2-6; tentative D call: TRBD1 (5 bases). CDR3 size: 17 residues. Trimming took 5 bases from V and 0 from J, leaving 17 bases between them. Germline V CDR1 and CDR2: DFQATT, SNEGSKA (reference sequence). The CDR3 loop is CSASDSLGISGANVLTF. The CDR3 DNA follows: TGCAGTGCTTCAGACAGTCTAGGGATCTCTGGGGCCAACGTCCTGACTTTC.

This clonotype turned up a few times. The gene calls are TRBV6-2 or TRBV6-3 and TRBJ2-1; D is ambiguous. CDR3 size: 15 residues. Germline V lookup: CDR1 MNHEY, CDR2 SVGEGT. Trimming shortened V by 2 bases and J by 8 bases, and 16 bases separated the two germline ends. For the CDR3, the DNA is TGTGCCAGCAGTTACCGCTCGCGGAGTGTCTATGAGCAGTTCTTC. It translates to CASSYRSRSVYEQFF.

This chain joins TRBV4-1 and TRBJ2-7; D ambiguous. CDR3 length equals 15 residues. From germline, CDR1 is MGHRA and CDR2 YSYEKL. V lost 1 base and J lost 0, with 10 bases in between. The CDR3 DNA is TGCGCCAGCAGCCAAGGTCACTCCGACTCCTACGAGCAGTACTTC. Encoded protein: CASSQGHSDSYEQYF.

V usage is TRBV28 and J usage is TRBJ2-5, with TRBD2 matching 10 bases. J was trimmed by 2 bases and V by 1 base; bases with no gene match: 4. Germline V gene sequence: CDR1 MDHEN, CDR2 SYDVKM. CDR3 length: 16 residues. CDR3 sequence: CASSLLDSGGQETQYF. The CDR3 coding sequence is TGTGCCAGCAGTTTATTAGATAGCGGGGGGCAAGAGACCCAGTACTTC.

The genes are TRBV20-1 and TRBJ2-1; TRBD2 agrees at 9 bases. The CDR3 covers 16 residues. Trimming took 3 bases from V and 2 from J; bases not matched to a gene: 8. Per the germline V gene, CDR1 is DFQATT and CDR2 is SNEGSKA (reference sequence). CDR3 in amino acids: CSASRIGTSTYNEQFF. CDR3 coding DNA: TGCAGTGCTAGTAGGATCGGGACTAGCACCTACAATGAGCAGTTCTTC.

As for this clonotype: A much larger clone lies a single base off, so this may be a read error. The V call is TRBV7-2, the J call TRBJ2-7, with a tentative D call TRBD2 (6 bases). Germline V CDR1 and CDR2: SGHTA, FQGNSA. This CDR3 has 14 residues. CDR3 in amino acids: CAGSLSSADYEQYF. CDR3 bases: TGTGCCGGCAGCTTATCTAGCGCGGACTACGAGCAGTACTTC.

The V and J genes are TRBV10-3 and TRBJ1-4; 9 bases are a match to TRBD1. V was pared by 6 bases and J by 3 bases, with 2 bases of the junction left unmatched. The CDR3 extends over 14 amino acids. Germline V gives CDR1 ENHRY, CDR2 SYGVKD. CDR3 loop: CAIRGDRANEKLFF. The CDR3 DNA reads TGTGCCATCAGAGGGGACAGGGCTAATGAAAAACTGTTTTTT.

The chain has TRBV28 and TRBJ1-2, with 8 bases identical to TRBD1. Per germline, CDR1 MDHEN and CDR2 SYDVKM. The CDR3 is 13 residues long. The V and J ends lost 2 bases and 12 bases, in that order; junction bases with no gene match: 8. The CDR3 nucleotides are TGTGCCAGCAGTTTAGTTCAGGGGGCCTCCAACACCTTC. Protein sequence: CASSLVQGASNTF.

This chain links TRBV7-9 with TRBJ2-6; D may be TRBD1 or TRBD2 (6 bases each). The CDR3 is made up of 20 amino acids. V lost 4 bases, J lost 0 bases, and 22 bases lay in between. Germline CDR1 SEHNR, CDR2 FQNEAQ (reference sequence). The CDR3 region is CASSSIAGGRASSGANVLTF. Here the CDR3 DNA reads TGTGCCAGCAGCTCCATAGCCGGGGGCAGGGCCAGCTCTGGGGCCAACGTCCTGACTTTC.

Note on this clonotype: The CDR3 ends on some other residue instead of the conserved phenylalanine or tryptophan, so this is likely a read error. This chain joins TRBV20-1 and TRBJ2-3, with a weak D call TRBD2 (6 bases). V lost 1 base, J lost 0 bases, and 11 bases lay in between. The CDR3 consists of 15 residues. Germline loops: CDR1 DFQATT, CDR2 SNEGSKA (reference sequence). Here the CDR3 DNA reads TGCAGTGCTAGAGCACCCGGGGGTAGCACAGATACGCAGTATCTT. This sequence encodes CSARAPGGSTDTQYL.

This clonotype appeared a few times. The V call is TRBV27, the J call TRBJ1-6; D is unclear. Germline CDR1 is MNHEY and CDR2 is SMNVEV (reference sequence). The CDR3 length is 15 residues. The V end was cut by 8 bases, the J end by 3 bases, with 14 bases between. CDR3 sequence reads: CASQIRTDYNSPLHF. In nucleotides, the CDR3 is TGTGCCAGCCAAATTCGGACGGACTATAATTCACCCCTCCACTTT.

In this sample, this clonotype turned up a few times. In DNA form, the CDR3 reads TGTGCCAGCAGCTCCGGACAGTCGCCAGATACGCAGTATTTT. Protein product: CASSSGQSPDTQYF. The V and J genes are TRBV7-9 and TRBJ2-3; tentatively, D is TRBD1 (6 bases). This CDR3 region has 14 residues. The V gene's germline CDR1 is SEHNR and CDR2 FQNEAQ (reference sequence). V was cut by 4 bases and J by 4 bases, with 12 bases left in between.

This clonotype was found many times. The rearrangement links TRBV6-2 or TRBV6-3 to TRBJ2-1; no definite D call. The CDR3 contains 13 residues. Trimming pared 4 bases from V and 8 bases from J, leaving 12 bases between. From germline, CDR1 is MNHEY and CDR2 SVGEGT. The CDR3 coding sequence is TGTGCCAGCAGTTCAAATGCAGGCTATGAGCAGTTCTTC. This sequence encodes CASSSNAGYEQFF.

The rearrangement joins TRBV6-2 or TRBV6-3 to TRBJ1-2; D ambiguous. The CDR3 contains 15 residues. Germline V lookup: CDR1 MNHEY, CDR2 SVGEGT. V was pared by 6 bases and J by 1 base, with 15 bases between. The CDR3 bases are TGTGCCAGCAGGAGGACCAGCTCCCTTAACTATGGCTACACCTTC. Protein sequence: CASRRTSSLNYGYTF.

This clonotype was seen repeatedly, ten times or more. V is TRBV7-2 and J is TRBJ2-1, with TRBD1 matching over 9 bases. CDR1 is SGHTA and CDR2 is FQGNSA in the germline V gene. This CDR3 comprises 15 residues. Trimming took 3 bases from V and 6 from J; bases not matched to a gene: 6. The chain's CDR3 is CASSFPGTGSNEQFF. CDR3 bases: TGTGCCAGCAGCTTCCCCGGGACAGGGTCCAATGAGCAGTTCTTC. Using reference TRBV7-2 and TRBJ2-1 for the parts outside the CDR3, the full variable domain is GAGVSQSPSNKVTEKGKDVELRCDPISGHTALYWYRQSLGQGLEFLIYFQGNSAPDKSGLPSDRFSAERTGGSVSTLTIQRTQQEDSAVYLCASSFPGTGSNEQFFGPGTRLTVL.

The genes are TRBV10-1 and TRBJ2-5; no firm D call. CDR1 and CDR2 from the germline V gene are WNHNN and SYGVQD (reference sequence). Trimming left V 2 bases short and J 5 bases short, with 9 bases between. The CDR3 runs 13 residues. CDR3 coding DNA: TGCGCCAGCAGTGAGCAGGTTCATGAGACCCAGTACTTC. Translating it yields CASSEQVHETQYF.

The CDR3 loop reads CASSLNSAGGVNNEQFF. The CDR3 DNA reads TGTGCCAGCAGCTTAAATTCGGCAGGGGGTGTGAACAATGAGCAGTTCTTC. This sequence joins TRBV7-3 and TRBJ2-1; 7 bases are shared with TRBD1. CDR1 is SGHTA, CDR2 FQGTGA, per germline. The CDR3 consists of 17 residues. V lost 1 base to trimming and J lost 5 bases; unmatched junction nucleotides: 11.

This clonotype was observed a handful of times. This chain connects TRBV20-1 to TRBJ2-2; D is possibly TRBD2 (6 bases). The CDR3 consists of 16 residues. The germline V gene has CDR1 DFQATT and CDR2 SNEGSKA (reference sequence). V lost 6 bases, J lost 1 base, and 18 bases lay in between. CDR3 bases: TGCAGTGCCAGGGACGGTCGGGGGAGGAACACCGGGGAGCTGTTTTTT. Translating it yields CSARDGRGRNTGELFF.

With regard to this clonotype: A much bigger clone sits one base away, suggesting this may be a read error. The rearrangement joins TRBV5-1 to TRBJ2-5; possible D gene TRBD2, 5 bases. Germline CDR1 reads SGHRS; CDR2 reads YFSETQ. CDR3 length equals 16 residues. CDR3 region: CASSISGTATQETPYF. CDR3 DNA sequence: TGCGCCAGCAGCATCAGCGGAACTGCCACCCAAGAGACCCCGTACTTC.

This clonotype showed up just a few times. This chain uses TRBV6-1 with TRBJ2-3, with D maybe TRBD1 (6 bases). V was cut by 6 bases and J by 4 bases, with 17 bases left in between. This CDR3 has 15 amino acids. Germline V gene lookup returns CDR1 MNHNS and CDR2 SASEGT. CDR3 nucleotides: TGTGCCAGCAGGGCGATTGCAGGGGTTTCAGATACGCAGTATTTT. Its translation: CASRAIAGVSDTQYF.

This clonotype was detected many times. The chain employs TRBV20-1 and TRBJ2-5, with D perhaps matching TRBD2 (6 bases). This CDR3 comprises 16 residues. Germline CDR1 reads DFQATT; CDR2 reads SNEGSKA (reference sequence). V lost 5 bases and J 2 bases, leaving 21 bases between the germline ends. The CDR3 nucleotides are TGCAGTGCTGTGAGGCTGGGACTGACGGTACAAGAGACCCAGTACTTC. Translating it yields CSAVRLGLTVQETQYF.